This paragraph covers one TCR beta chain sequence. Its antigen is not known. With 6 bases removed from V and 1 base from J, the gap between germline ends came to 15 bases. Germline CDR1 SQVTM, CDR2 ANQGSEA. The CDR3 totals 14 residues. TCRdb used MiXCR to reprocess the reads, holding one entry per CDR3 protein. The sample lists about 100,000 distinct CDR3 sequences, roughly 29% occurring once. The data belong to a study of T cell repertoires in cytomegalovirus infection. Study-level background: The study used recently identified HLA-C-restricted and well-studied HLA-B-restricted CMV epitopes. Signatures in public TCR beta sequences pointed to both CMV infection and matching HLA type.

Study-level results: Cumulative frequency (of public TCR beta family members) identified carriers of CMV plus the relevant HLA. The ex vivo response showed dominance by HLA-C-restricted CMV-specific TCR beta clonotypes.

Here the sequenced sample was CD8+ T cells from cultured PBMCs, taken from culture after CMV antigen stimulation. The J gene is TRBJ1-1, the V gene TRBV29-1, with a tentative D call TRBD1 (5 bases). This receptor was obtained from a human donor in good health (CMV status not recorded). Some clones in this sample may be carry-over from other donors' samples. The CDR3 DNA reads TGCAGCGTAGCTCCGGGACTGTCGAACACTGAAGCTTTCTTT. Translation gives CSVAPGLSNTEAFF.